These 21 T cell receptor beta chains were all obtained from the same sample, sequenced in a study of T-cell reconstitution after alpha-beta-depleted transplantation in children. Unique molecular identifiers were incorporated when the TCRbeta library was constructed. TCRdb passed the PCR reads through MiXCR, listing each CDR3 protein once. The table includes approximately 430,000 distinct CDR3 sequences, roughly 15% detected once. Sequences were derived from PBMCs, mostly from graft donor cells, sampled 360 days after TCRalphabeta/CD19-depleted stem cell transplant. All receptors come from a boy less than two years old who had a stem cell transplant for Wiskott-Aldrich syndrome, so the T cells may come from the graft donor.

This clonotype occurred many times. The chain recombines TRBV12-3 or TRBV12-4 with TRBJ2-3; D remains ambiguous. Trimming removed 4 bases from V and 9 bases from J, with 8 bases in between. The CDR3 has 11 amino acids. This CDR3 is CASSSVNTQYF. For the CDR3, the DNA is TGTGCCAGCAGTTCAGTAAACACGCAGTATTTT.

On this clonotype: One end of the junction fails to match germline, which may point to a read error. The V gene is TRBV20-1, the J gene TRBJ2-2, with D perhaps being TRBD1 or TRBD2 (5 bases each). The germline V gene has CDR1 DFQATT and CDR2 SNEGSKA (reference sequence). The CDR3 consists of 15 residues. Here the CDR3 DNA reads TGCAGTGCTAGAGCCACAGGATTGAACACCGGGGAGCTGTCTTTT. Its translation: CSARATGLNTGELSF.

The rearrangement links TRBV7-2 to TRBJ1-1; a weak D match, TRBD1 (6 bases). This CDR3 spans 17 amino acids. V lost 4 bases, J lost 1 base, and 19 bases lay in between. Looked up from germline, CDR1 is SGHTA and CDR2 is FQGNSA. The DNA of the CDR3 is TGTGCCAGCAGCTGGGGGGGGCTTCTCTCAGGGAACACTGAAGCTTTCTTT. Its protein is CASSWGGLLSGNTEAFF.

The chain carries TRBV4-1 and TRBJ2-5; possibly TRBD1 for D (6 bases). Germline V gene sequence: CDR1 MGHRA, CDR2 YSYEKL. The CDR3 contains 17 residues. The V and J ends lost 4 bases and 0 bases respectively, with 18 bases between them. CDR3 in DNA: TGCGCCAGCAGCCGCAACCGGGACACCCGAAACCAAGAGACCCAGTACTTC. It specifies CASSRNRDTRNQETQYF.

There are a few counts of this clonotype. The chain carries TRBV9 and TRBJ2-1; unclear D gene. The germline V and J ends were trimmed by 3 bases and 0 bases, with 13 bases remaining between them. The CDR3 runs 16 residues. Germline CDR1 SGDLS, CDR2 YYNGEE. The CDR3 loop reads CASSERYSTSYNEQFF. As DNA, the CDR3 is TGTGCCAGCAGCGAAAGATACAGTACCTCCTACAATGAGCAGTTCTTC.

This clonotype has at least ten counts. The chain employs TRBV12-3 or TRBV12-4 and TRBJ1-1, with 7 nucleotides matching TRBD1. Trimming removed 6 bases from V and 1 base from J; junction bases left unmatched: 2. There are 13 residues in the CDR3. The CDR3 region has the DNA TGTGCCAGCAGCCACAGGGGGAACACTGAAGCTTTCTTT. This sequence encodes CASSHRGNTEAFF.

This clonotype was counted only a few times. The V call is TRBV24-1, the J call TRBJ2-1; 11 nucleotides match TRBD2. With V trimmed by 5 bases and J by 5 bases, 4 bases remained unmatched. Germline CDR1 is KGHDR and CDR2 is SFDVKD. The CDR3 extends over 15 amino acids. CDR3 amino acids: CATSAGTSGNNEQFF. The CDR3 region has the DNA TGTGCCACCAGTGCCGGGACTAGCGGAAACAATGAGCAGTTCTTC.

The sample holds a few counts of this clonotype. The CDR3 region is CASSQVEGTYEQYF. The DNA of the CDR3 is TGTGCCAGCAGCCAAGTTGAGGGGACCTACGAGCAGTACTTC. This sequence joins TRBV3-1 and TRBJ2-7, with D perhaps being TRBD1 or TRBD2 (5 bases each). Deletions cut 1 base from V and 2 bases from J, with 9 bases between. Germline loops: CDR1 LGHDT, CDR2 YNNKEL (reference sequence). The CDR3 spans 14 residues.

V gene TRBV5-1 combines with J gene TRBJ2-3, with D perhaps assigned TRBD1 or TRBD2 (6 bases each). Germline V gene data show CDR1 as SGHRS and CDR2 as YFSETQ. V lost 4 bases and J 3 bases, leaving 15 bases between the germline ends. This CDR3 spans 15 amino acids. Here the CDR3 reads CASSKTGAGTDTQYF. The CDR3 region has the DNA TGCGCCAGCAGCAAGACAGGTGCGGGAACAGATACGCAGTATTTT.

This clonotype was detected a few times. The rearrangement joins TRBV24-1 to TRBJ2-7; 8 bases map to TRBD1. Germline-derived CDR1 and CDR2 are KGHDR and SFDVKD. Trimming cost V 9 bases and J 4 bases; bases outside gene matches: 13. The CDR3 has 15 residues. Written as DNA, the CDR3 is TGTGCCACCTCCAGAACAGGGGGTAAAGAGTACGAGCAGTACTTC. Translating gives CATSRTGGKEYEQYF.

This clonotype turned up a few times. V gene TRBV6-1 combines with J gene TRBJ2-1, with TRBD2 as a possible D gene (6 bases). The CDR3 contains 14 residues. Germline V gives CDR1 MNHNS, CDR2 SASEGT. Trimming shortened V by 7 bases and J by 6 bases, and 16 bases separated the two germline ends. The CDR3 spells CASTPPGLVNEQFF. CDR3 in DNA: TGTGCCAGCACCCCACCGGGACTCGTCAATGAGCAGTTCTTC.

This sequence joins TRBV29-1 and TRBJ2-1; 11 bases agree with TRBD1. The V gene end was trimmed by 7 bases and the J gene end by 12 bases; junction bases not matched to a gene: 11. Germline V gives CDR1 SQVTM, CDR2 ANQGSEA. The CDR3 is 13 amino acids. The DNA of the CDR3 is TGCAGCGCCCGGGACGGGACAGGGGGATGGCAGTTCTTC. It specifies CSARDGTGGWQFF.

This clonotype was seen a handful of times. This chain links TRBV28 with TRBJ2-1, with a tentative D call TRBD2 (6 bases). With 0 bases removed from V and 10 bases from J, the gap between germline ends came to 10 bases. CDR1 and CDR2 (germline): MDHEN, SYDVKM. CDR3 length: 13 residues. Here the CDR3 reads CASSLWRGAEQFF. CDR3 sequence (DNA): TGTGCCAGCAGTTTATGGCGCGGGGCCGAGCAGTTCTTC.

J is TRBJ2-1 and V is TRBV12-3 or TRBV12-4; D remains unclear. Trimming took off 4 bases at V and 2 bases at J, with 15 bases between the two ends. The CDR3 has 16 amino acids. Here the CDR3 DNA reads TGTGCCAGCAGTTCGGCCCCCTTTTCCACCTACAATGAGCAGTTCTTC. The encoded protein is CASSSAPFSTYNEQFF.

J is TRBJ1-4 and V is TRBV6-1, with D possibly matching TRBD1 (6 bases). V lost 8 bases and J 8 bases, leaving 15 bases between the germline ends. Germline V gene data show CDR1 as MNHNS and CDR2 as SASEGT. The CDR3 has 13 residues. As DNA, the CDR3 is TGTGCCAGCCGTGCAGGGACACAAGAAAAACTGTTTTTT. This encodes CASRAGTQEKLFF.

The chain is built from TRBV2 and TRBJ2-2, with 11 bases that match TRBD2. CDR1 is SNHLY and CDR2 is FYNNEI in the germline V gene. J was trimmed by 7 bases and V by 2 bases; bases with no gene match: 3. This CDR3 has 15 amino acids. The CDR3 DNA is TGTGCCAGCAGTGAACTAGCGGGGGGCGGCGGGGAGCTGTTTTTT. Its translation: CASSELAGGGGELFF.

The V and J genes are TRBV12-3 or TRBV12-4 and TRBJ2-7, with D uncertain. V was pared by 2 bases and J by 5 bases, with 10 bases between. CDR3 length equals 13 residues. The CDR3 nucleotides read TGTGCCAGCAGTTTACGTGGGTACCACGAGCAGTACTTC. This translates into CASSLRGYHEQYF.

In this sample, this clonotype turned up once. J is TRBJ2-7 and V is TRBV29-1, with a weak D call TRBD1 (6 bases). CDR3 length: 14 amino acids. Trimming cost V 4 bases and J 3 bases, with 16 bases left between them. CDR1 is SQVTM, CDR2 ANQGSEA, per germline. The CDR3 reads CSVVDKGGNYEQYF. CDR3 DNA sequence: TGCAGCGTTGTTGACAAAGGGGGTAACTACGAGCAGTACTTC.

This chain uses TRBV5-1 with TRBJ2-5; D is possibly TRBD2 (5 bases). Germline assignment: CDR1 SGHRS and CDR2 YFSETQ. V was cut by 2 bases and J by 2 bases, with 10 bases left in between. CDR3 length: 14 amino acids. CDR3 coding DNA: TGCGCCAGCAGCTTTGGACTCCAACAAGAGACCCAGTACTTC. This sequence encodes CASSFGLQQETQYF.

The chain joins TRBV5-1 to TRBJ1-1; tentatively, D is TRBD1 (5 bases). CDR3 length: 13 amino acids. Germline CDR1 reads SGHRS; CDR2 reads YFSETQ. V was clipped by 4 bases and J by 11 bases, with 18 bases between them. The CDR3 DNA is TGCGCCAGCAGCCGAAACTGGGACCGGGAGGCTTTCTTT. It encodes CASSRNWDREAFF.

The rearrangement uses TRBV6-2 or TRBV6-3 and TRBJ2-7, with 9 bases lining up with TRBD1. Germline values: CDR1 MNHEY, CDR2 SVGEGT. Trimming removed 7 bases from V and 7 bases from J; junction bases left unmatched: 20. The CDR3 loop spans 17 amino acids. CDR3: CASKLHPGQGNHREQYF. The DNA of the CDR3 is TGTGCCAGCAAACTCCATCCGGGACAGGGTAACCATCGGGAGCAGTACTTC.